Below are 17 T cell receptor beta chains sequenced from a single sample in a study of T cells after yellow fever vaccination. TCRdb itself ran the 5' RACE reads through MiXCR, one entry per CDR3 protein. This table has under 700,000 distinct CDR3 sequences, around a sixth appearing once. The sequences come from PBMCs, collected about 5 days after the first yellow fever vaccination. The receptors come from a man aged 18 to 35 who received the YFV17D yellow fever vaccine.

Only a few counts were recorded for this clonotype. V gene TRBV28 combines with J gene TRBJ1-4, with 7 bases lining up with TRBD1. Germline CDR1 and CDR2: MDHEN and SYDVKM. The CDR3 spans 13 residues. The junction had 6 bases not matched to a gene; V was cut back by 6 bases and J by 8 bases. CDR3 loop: CASRSGQWEKLFF. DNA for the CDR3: TGTGCCAGCAGGTCGGGACAGTGGGAAAAACTGTTTTTT.

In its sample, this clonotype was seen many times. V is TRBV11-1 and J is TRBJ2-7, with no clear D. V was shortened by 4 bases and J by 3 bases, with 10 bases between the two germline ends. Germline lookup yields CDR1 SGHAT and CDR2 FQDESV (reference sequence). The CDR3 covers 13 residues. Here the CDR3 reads CASSWTEDYEQYV. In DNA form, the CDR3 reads TGTGCCAGCAGCTGGACGGAAGACTACGAGCAGTACGTC.

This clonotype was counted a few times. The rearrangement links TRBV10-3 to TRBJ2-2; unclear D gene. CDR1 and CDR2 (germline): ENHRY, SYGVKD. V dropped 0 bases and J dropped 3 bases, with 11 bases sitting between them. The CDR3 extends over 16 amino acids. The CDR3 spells CAISESMADYTGELFF. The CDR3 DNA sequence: TGTGCCATCAGTGAGTCGATGGCAGATTACACCGGGGAGCTGTTTTTT.

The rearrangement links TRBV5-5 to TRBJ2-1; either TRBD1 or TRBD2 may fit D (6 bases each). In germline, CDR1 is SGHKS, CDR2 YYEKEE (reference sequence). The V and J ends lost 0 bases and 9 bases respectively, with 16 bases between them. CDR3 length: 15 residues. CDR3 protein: CASSLASGGLVEQFF. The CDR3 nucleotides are TGTGCCAGCAGCTTGGCGTCCGGGGGCTTAGTTGAGCAGTTCTTC.

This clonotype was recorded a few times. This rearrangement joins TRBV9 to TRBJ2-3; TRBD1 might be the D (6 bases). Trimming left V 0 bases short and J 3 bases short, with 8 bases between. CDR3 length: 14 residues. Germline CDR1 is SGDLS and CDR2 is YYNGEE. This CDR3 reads CASSVGGPTDTQYF. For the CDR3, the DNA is TGTGCCAGCAGCGTAGGGGGGCCGACAGATACGCAGTATTTT.

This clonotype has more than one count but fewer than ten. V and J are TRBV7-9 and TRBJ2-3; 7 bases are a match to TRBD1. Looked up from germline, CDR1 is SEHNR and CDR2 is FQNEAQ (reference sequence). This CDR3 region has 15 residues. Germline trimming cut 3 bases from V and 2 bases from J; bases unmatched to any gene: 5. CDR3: CASSFGQDPTDTQYF. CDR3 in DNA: TGTGCCAGCAGCTTCGGACAGGACCCCACAGATACGCAGTATTTT.

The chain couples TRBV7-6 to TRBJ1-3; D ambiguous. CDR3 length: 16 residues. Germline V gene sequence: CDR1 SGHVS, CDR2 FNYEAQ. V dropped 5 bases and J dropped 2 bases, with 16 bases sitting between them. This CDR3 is CASSRWAGSPGNTIYF. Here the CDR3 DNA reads TGTGCCAGCAGCCGATGGGCTGGTAGCCCTGGAAACACCATATATTTT.

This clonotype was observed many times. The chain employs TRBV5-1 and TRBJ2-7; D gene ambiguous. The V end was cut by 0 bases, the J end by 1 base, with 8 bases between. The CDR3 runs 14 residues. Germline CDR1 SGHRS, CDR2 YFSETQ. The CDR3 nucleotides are TGCGCCAGCAGCTTGGCCTTGGAATCCTACGAGCAGTACTTC. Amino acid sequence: CASSLALESYEQYF.

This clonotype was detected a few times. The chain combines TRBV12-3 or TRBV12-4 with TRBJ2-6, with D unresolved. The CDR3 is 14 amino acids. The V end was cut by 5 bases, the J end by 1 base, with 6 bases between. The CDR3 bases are TGTGCCAGCAGTCGCCTATCTGGGGCCAACGTCCTGACTTTC. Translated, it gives CASSRLSGANVLTF.

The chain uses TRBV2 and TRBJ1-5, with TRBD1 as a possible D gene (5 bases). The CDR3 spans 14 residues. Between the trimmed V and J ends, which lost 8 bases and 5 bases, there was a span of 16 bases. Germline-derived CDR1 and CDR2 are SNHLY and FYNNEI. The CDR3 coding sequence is TGTGCCAGCCTTAGGGACGGAAAGTATCAGCCCCAGCATTTT. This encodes CASLRDGKYQPQHF.

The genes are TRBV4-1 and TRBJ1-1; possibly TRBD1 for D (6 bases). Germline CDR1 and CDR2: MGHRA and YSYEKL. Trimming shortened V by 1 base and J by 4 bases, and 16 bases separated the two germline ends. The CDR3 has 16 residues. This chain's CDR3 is CASSQGNRGLATEAFF. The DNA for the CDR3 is TGCGCCAGCAGCCAAGGAAATAGGGGGTTGGCCACTGAAGCTTTCTTT.

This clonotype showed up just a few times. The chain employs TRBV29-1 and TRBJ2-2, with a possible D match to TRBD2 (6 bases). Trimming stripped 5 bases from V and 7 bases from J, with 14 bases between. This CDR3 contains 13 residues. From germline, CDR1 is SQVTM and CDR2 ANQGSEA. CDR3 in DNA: TGCAGCGTTCCCAGGGAGGATAGCGGGGAGCTGTTTTTT. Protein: CSVPREDSGELFF.

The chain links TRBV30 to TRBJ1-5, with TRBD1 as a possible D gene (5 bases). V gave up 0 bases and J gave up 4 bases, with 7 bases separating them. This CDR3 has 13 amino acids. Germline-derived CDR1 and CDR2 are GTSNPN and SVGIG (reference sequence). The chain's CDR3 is CAWSVGGNQPQHF. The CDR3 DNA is TGTGCCTGGAGTGTCGGGGGAAATCAGCCCCAGCATTTT. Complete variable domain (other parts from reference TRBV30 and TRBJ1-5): SQTIHQWPATLVQPVGSPLSLECTVEGTSNPNLYWYRQAAGRGLQLLFYSVGIGQISSEVPQNLSASRPQDRQFILSSKKLLLSDSGFYLCAWSVGGNQPQHFGDGTRLSIL.

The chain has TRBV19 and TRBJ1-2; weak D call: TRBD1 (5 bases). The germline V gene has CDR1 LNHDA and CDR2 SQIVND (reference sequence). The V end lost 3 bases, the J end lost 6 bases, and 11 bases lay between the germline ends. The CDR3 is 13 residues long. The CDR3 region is CASSIRGRDGYTF. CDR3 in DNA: TGTGCCAGTAGTATTAGGGGAAGAGATGGCTACACCTTC.

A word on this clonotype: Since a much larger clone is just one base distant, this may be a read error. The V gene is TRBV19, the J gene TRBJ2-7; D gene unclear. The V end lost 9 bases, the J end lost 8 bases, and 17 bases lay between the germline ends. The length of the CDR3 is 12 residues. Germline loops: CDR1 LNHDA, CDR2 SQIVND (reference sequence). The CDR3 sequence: CARKSDGYQQYV. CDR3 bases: TGTGCCAGGAAGAGTGACGGGTACCAGCAGTACGTC.

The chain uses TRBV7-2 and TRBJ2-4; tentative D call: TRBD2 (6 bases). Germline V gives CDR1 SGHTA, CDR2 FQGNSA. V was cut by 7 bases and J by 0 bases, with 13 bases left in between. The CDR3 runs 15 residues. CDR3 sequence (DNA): TGTGCCAGCATGCCCGGGGGTCTAGCCAAAAACATTCAGTACTTC. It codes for CASMPGGLAKNIQYF.

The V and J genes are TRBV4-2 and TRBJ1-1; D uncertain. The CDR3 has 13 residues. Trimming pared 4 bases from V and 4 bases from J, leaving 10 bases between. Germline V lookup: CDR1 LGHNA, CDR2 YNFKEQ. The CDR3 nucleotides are TGTGCCAGCAGCCCGGGTCCGAGCACTGAAGCTTTCTTT. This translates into CASSPGPSTEAFF.